This TCR beta chain emerged from a study of T cell responses to AZD1222 COVID-19 vaccine (dated by TCRdb to about 2021). Describing the broader study: AZD1222 recipients whose second dose came at about 4 weeks and those whose second dose came at about 12 weeks were combined into one group, since spike-specific TCR depth and breadth did not differ between the two schedules. A total of over 230 trial participants underwent TCR sequencing, of whom about 200 received two doses of AZD1222 and around 25 received two doses of the MenACWY control vaccine. Trial participants were enrolled into age subgroups of 18-55, 56-69 and 70-plus years, which contained 148, 28 and 57 TCR-sequenced participants, respectively.

General study outcomes and caveats: Nearly half of unique spike-specific TCRs reportedly recognized epitopes outside regions mutated in the B.1.351 and B.1.1.7 variants. The 56-69-year group was small, and its depth increase did not reach significance, likely because of low power. The whole spike protein was spanned by vaccine-associated CD4 TCRs, and dominant responses were seen in regions 160-218 and 743-854. Conclusions about previously exposed vaccinees were limited because only a handful of AZD1222 recipients were SARS-CoV-2 seropositive at baseline. Participants were mostly white British and included more females than males, and it was suggested by the authors that clonal diversity may have been underestimated. After two AZD1222 doses, both the breadth and the depth of spike-specific TCRs were significantly higher than at day 0 and than in MenACWY recipients. Because no day 14 peak-response samples were available, repertoires were characterized only after the peak T cell response.

The CDR3 regions of human TCRbeta chains were subjected to immunosequencing. The original methods were these. Repertoire TCRs were matched against a reference library of SARS-CoV-2-specific TCRs generated with the MIRA antigen-specificity platform. Breadth meant the fraction of unique TCRs that were SARS-CoV-2-associated, whereas depth meant the fraction of total T cells that were SARS-CoV-2-associated. Each spike-specific TCR was assigned to its reactive spike region and to a CD4 or CD8 class using the MIRA data. Log10-transformed breadth and depth values were compared by one-way ANOVA with Sidak's multiple comparisons tests. TCRdb limited this immuneACCESS table to in-frame rearrangements with V and J called. A share of clones is missing; checked studies link under half to unresolved V genes, and the rest is unexplained. V, J and clone size derive from that table, while D and trimming were established from the DNA sequence. This sample has 140,000 to 150,000 clones in its table, and around 89% of those were observed once. The ten top clones hold around 1.6% of the sample.

The time point tag for this specimen amounts to: baseline before first vaccination. The vaccinee samples were drawn from two UK trials, COV001 and COV002, one of which was a single-blind randomized controlled phase 2/3 trial testing AZD1222 (ChAdOx1 nCoV-19) in healthy adults. For TCRbeta chain sequencing, PBMC samples were collected from trial participants at day 0 and at day 28 after the second dose. The germline ends are 13 bases apart after V is trimmed by 4 bases and J by 3 bases. The CDR3 starts with the cysteine, ends with the phenylalanine, and has 15 residues. CDR3 DNA only is kept here, 45 bases in frame from base 1. The germline V gene (reference sequence) gives CDR1 as LGHDT and CDR2 as YNNKEL. In the case of this clone: Its recognized antigen is unknown. One base away there is no much larger clone; base qualities are not given.

The V and J genes are TRBV3-1 (or the pseudogene TRBV3-2) and TRBJ2-4; TRBD2 is a weak D gene call, 7 bases matching. The sample here was peripheral blood, taken on day 0 of AZD1222 vaccination. The TCR sequence derives from an adult in good health. For the CDR3, the sequence is CASSPPGGGKNIQYF. The sequenced DNA is TGTGCCAGCAGCCCACCGGGGGGCGGCAAAAACATTCAGTACTTC.